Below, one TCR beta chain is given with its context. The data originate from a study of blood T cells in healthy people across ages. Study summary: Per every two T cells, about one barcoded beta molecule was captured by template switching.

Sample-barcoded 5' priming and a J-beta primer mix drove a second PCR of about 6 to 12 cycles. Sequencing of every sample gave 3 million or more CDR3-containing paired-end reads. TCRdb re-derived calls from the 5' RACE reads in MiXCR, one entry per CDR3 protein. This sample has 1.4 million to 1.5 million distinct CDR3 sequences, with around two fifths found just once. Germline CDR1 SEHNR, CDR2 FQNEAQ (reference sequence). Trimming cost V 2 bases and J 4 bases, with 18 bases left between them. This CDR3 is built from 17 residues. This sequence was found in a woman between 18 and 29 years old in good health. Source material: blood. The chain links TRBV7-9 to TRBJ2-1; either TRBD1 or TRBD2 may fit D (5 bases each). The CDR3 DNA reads TGTGCCAGCAGCTTACCGCCCGGGGCCCTCTTTTACAATGAGCAGTTCTTC. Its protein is CASSLPPGALFYNEQFF.